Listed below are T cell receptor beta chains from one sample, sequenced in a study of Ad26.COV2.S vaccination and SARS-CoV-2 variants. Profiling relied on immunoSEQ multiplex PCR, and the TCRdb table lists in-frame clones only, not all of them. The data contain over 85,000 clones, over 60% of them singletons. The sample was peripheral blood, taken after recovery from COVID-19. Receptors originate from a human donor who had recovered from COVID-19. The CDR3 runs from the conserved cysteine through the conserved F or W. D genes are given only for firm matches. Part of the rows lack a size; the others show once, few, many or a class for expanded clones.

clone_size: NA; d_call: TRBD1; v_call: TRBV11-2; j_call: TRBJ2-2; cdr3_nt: TGTGCCACCTCCGGTGATCCCGGGACAGGGGGCACCGGGGAGCTGTTTTTT; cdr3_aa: CATSGDPGTGGTGELFF
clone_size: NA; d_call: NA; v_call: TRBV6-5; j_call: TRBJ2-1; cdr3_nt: TGTGCCGGGGGGGACAGGCAATACAATGAGCAGTTCTTC; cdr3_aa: CAGGDRQYNEQFF
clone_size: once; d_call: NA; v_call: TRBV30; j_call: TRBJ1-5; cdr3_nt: TGTGCCTGGAAGGGAAGTAGCAATCAGCCCCAGCATTTT; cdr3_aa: CAWKGSSNQPQHF
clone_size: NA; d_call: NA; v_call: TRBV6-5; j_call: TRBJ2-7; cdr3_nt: TGTGCCAGCAGTCCCATGTTTACGGGAGTTGGCGAGCAGTACTTC; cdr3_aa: CASSPMFTGVGEQYF
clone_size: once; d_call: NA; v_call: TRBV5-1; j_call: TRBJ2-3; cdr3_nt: TGCGCCAGCAGCCAGGGTGGCACAGATACGCAGTATTTT; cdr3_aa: CASSQGGTDTQYF
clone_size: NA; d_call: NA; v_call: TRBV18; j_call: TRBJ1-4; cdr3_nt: TGTGCCAGCTCACCACGGACAGATGAAAAACTGTTTTTT; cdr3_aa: CASSPRTDEKLFF
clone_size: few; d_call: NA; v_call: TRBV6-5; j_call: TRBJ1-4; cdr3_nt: TGTGCCAGCAGTCAACAGGGCTCGGATGAAAAACTGTTTTTT; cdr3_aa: CASSQQGSDEKLFF
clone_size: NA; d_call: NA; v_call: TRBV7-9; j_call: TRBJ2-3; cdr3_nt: TGTGCCAGCAGCCCCTGGGACCCCACAGATACGCAGTATTTT; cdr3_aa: CASSPWDPTDTQYF
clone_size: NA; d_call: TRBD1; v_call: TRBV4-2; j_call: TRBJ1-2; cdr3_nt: TGTGCCAGCAGCCAAGGGGACAGGCTTTATGGCTACACCTTC; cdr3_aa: CASSQGDRLYGYTF
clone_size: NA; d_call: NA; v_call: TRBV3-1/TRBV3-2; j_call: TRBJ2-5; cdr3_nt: TGTGCCAGCAGCCAAGAATTAGAAGAGACCCAGTACTTC; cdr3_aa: CASSQELEETQYF
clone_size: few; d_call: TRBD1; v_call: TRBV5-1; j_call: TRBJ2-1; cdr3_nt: TGCGCCAGCAGCCGGGACAGAGAGGACAATGAGCAGTTCTTC; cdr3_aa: CASSRDREDNEQFF
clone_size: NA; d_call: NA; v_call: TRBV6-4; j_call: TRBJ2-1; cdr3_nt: TGTGCCAGCAGTGACTCGGGGGCGTTAAGGGATGAGCAGTTCTTC; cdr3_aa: CASSDSGALRDEQFF
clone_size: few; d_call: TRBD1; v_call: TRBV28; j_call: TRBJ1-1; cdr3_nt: TGTGCCAGCAGTTCCTCCGGACAGGGCCGAACTGAAGCTTTCTTT; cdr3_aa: CASSSSGQGRTEAFF
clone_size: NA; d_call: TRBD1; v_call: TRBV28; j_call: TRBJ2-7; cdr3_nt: TGTGCCAGCAGTTCCCCGGGACAGGGGGACTACGAGCAGTACTTC; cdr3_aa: CASSSPGQGDYEQYF
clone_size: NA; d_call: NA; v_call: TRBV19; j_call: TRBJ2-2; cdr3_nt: TGTGCCAGTAGTATGGTAGGACCCACCGGGGAGCTGTTTTTT; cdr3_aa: CASSMVGPTGELFF
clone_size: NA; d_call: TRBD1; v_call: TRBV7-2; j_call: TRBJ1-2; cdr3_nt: TGTGCCAGCAGCTTATGGGACAGTAACTATGGCTACACCTTC; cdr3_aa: CASSLWDSNYGYTF
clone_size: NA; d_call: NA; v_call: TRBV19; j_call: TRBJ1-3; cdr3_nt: TGTGCCAGTAGTTTCAGGGTGCCTCCTGGAAACACCATATATTTT; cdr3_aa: CASSFRVPPGNTIYF
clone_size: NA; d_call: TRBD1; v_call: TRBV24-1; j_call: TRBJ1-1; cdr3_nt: TGTGCCACCAGTGAGGGACAGGGGGCTTCGGCTTTCTTT; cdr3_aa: CATSEGQGASAFF
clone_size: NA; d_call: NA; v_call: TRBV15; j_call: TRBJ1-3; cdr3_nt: TGTGCCACCAGCAGGGGACTCCCAGCTGGAAACACCATATATTTT; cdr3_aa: CATSRGLPAGNTIYF
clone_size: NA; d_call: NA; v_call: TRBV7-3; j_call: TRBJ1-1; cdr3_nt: TGTGCCAGCAGCTTGACAGTGAACACTGAAGCTTTCTTT; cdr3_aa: CASSLTVNTEAFF
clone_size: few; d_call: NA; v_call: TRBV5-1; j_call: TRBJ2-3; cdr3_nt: TGCGCCAGCAGCTTCGGGCTAGCCACCGATACGCAGTATTTT; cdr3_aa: CASSFGLATDTQYF
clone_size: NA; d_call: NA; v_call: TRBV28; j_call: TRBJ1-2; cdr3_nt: TGTGCCAGCAGTGATGATATTGCTAACTATGGCTACACCTTC; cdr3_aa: CASSDDIANYGYTF
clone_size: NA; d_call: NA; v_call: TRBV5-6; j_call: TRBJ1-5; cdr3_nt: TGTGCCAGCAGCTTGTTCGGTCAGCCCCAGCATTTT; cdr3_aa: CASSLFGQPQHF
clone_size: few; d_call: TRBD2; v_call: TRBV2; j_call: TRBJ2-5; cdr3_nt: TGTGCCAGCACTCGGGCGGGGGGACCCCAAGAGACCCAGTACTTC; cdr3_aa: CASTRAGGPQETQYF
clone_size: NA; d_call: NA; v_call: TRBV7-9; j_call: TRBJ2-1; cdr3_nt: TGTGCCAGCAGCTTCCTAGATCAAGCCCATGAGCAGTTCTTC; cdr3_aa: CASSFLDQAHEQFF
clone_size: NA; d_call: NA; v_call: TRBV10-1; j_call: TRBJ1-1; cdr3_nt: TGCGCCAGCAGTGAGTCGACTCGGGAGACTGAAGCTTTCTTT; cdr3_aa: CASSESTRETEAFF
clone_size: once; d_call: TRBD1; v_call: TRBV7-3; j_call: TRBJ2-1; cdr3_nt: TGTGCCAGCACCACTCACGACAGGGGGGATGAGCAGTTCTTC; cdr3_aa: CASTTHDRGDEQFF
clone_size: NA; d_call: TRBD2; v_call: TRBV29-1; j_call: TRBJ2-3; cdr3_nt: TGCAGCGAAGTCGCGGGGGATACAGATACGCAGTATTTT; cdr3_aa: CSEVAGDTDTQYF
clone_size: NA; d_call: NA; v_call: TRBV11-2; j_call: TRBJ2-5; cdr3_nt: TGTGCCACCGTGCTCGGTGGGGGGCAAGGGTTTCAAGAGACCCAGTACTTC; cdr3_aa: CATVLGGGQGFQETQYF
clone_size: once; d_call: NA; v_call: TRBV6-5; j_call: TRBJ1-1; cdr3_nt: TGTGCCAGCAGTCCCCTTTTAAAAAACACTGAAGCTTTCTTT; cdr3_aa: CASSPLLKNTEAFF
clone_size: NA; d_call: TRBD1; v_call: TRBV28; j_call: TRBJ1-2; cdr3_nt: TGTGCCAGCAGTTTGCAGGGACAGGGCGCGAGCTATGGCTACACCTTC; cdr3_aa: CASSLQGQGASYGYTF
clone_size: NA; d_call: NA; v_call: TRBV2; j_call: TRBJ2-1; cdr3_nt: TGTGCCAGCACTTACCAGGACAGCCTAGGGGATGAGCAGTTCTTC; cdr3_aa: CASTYQDSLGDEQFF
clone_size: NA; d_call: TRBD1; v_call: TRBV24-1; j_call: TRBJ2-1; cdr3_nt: TGTGCCACCAGTGATGGACAGGCAGCCTCCTACAATGAGCAGTTCTTC; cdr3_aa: CATSDGQAASYNEQFF
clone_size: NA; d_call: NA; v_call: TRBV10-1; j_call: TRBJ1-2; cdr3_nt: TGCGCCAGCAGTGAAGCCCCGGGGGCACCATATGGCTACACCTTC; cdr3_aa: CASSEAPGAPYGYTF
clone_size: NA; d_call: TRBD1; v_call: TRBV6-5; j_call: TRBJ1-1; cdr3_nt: TGTGCCAGCAGGGACAGGGTACGCACTGAAGCTTTCTTT; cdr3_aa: CASRDRVRTEAFF
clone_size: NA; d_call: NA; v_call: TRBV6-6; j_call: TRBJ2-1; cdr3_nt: TGTGCCAGCAGTTACGACAGAGATCTTAATGAGCAGTTCTTC; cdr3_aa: CASSYDRDLNEQFF
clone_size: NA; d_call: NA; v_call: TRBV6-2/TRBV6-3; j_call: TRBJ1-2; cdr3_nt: TGTGCCAGCAGTTACTCGAACTATGGCTACACCTTC; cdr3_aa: CASSYSNYGYTF
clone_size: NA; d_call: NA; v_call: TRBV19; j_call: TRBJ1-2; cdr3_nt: TGTGCCAGCGTTTACAGGGAAGGCTATGGCTACACCTTC; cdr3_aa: CASVYREGYGYTF
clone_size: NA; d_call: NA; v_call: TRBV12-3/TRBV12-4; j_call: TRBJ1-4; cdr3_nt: TGTGCCAGTGCAGGAGAAGCTTATGAAAAACTGTTTTTT; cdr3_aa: CASAGEAYEKLFF
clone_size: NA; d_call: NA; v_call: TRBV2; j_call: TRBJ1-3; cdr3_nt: TGTGCCAGCAGTCCCGACAGAGCCTCTGGAAACACCATATATTTT; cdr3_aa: CASSPDRASGNTIYF
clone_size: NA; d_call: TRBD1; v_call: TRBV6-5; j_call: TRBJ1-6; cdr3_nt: TGTGCCAGCAGAGGGACAGGGAAAAATTCACCCCTCCACTTT; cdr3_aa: CASRGTGKNSPLHF
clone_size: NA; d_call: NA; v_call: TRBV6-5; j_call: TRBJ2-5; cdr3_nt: TGTGCCAGCGGGGCTCACGTCGCACAAGAGACCCAGTACTTC; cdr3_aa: CASGAHVAQETQYF
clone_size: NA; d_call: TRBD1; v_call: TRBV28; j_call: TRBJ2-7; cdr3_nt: TGTGCCAGTACACCGGGACAGTCCTACGAGCAGTACTTC; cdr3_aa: CASTPGQSYEQYF